This TCR beta chain was profiled in a study of blood T cell repertoires in COVID-19. Study-wide context: The United States, Italy and Spain supplied acute and convalescent COVID-19 samples. The cDNA or gDNA used as material had been derived from T cells, B-cell-depleted T cells, or PBMCs.

In the authors' methods: Amplification of reference gene primers was used by the study to estimate nucleated cell counts. Measured with immunoSEQ multiplex PCR; TCRdb has only the in-frame clones, and not every one. V and J calls and clone size come straight from that table; D and trimming were deduced from the DNA. The profile shows some 300,000 clones, 65% to 90% of them singletons. The clonotype originates from a woman between 65 and 79 years old with COVID-19, enrolled during active disease. The sequenced sample was peripheral blood.

The CDR3: CASSQGGFGQPQHF. The CDR3, as DNA: TGTGCCAGCAGCCAGGGGGGTTTCGGTCAGCCCCAGCATTTT. This sequence joins TRBV3-1 (or the pseudogene TRBV3-2) and TRBJ1-5; tentative D call: TRBD1 (5 bases). The CDR3 spans 14 residues. The germline V gene has CDR1 LGHDT and CDR2 YNNKEL (reference sequence). Trimming took off 3 bases at V and 6 bases at J, with 12 bases between the two ends.